This T cell receptor beta chain was obtained from a study of molecular identifiers for immune sequencing clone quantification. Study-level results: In naive cells, clones above 20 RNA copies held under 1% of molecules, whereas in effector cells they held over 99%. Spiked Jurkat TCR RNA originating from one cell could reportedly be identified amid approximately 950,000 naive cells.

When naive CD8 T cells were sorted, they were gated as CD8+CD4-CCR7+CD45RA+. This clonotype has at least ten counts. Antigen unknown. For bulk TCR libraries, previously described methods and listed TCR primers were used. MiXCR, applied by TCRdb to the PCR reads, yields one record per CDR3 protein. Of hundreds of thousands of distinct CDR3 sequences listed, 20% to 25% are singletons. The sequence derives from a human donor in good health. Some libraries in this study had Jurkat cell RNA spiked in. Sequencing was performed on naive CD8+ T cells from blood, with Jurkat cell RNA spiked in. Subset: FACS-sorted CD8+CD4-CCR7+CD45RA+ naive T cells.

The CDR3 spells CASSGGVSEAFF. The CDR3 DNA follows: TGCGCCAGCAGTGGGGGGGTCTCTGAAGCTTTCTTT. The chain has TRBV10-2 and TRBJ1-1; a weak D match, TRBD1 (5 bases). Germline V CDR1 and CDR2: WSHSY, SAAADI. V was clipped by 4 bases and J by 6 bases, with 9 bases between them. The CDR3 has 12 residues.